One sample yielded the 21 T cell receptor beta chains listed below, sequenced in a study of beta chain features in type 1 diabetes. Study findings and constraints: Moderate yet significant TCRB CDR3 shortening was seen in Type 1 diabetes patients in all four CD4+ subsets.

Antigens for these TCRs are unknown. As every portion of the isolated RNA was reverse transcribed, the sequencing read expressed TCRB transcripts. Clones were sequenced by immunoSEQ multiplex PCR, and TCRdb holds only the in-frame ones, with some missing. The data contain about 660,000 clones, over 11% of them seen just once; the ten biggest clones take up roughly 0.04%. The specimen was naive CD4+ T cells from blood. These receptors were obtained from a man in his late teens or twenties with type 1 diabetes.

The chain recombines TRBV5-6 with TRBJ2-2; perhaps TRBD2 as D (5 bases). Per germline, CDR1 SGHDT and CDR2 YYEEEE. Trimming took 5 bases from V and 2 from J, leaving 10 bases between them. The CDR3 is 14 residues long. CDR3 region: CASSRRANTGELFF. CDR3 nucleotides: TGTGCCAGCAGTCGGCGGGCCAACACCGGGGAGCTGTTTTTT.

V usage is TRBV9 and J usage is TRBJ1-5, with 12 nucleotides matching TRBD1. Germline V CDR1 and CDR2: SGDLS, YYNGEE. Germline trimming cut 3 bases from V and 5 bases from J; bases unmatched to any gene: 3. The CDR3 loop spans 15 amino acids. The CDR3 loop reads CASSAGTGGHQPQHF. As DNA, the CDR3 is TGTGCCAGCAGCGCCGGGACAGGGGGCCATCAGCCCCAGCATTTT.

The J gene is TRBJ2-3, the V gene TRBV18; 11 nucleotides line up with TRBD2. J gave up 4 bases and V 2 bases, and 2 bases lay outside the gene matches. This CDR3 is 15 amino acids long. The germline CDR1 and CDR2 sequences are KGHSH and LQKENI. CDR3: CASSPGTSGADTQYF. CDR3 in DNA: TGTGCCAGCTCACCAGGGACTAGCGGAGCAGATACGCAGTATTTT. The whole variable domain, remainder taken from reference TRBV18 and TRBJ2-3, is NAGVMQNPRHLVRRRGQEARLRCSPMKGHSHVYWYRQLPEEGLKFMVYLQKENIIDESGMPKERFSAEFPKEGPSILRIQQVVRGDSAAYFCASSPGTSGADTQYFGPGTRLTVL.

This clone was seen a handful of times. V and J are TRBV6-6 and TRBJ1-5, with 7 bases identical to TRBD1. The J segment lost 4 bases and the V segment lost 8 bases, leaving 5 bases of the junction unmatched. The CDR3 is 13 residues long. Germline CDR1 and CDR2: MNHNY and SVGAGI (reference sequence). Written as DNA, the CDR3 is TGTGCCAGCGTCCTACAGGGGAATCAGCCCCAGCATTTT. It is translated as CASVLQGNQPQHF.

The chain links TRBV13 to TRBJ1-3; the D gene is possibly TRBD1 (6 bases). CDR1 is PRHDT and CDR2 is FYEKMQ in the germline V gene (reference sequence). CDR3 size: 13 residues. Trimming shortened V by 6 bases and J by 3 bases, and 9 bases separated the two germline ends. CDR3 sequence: CASRPRGGNTIYF. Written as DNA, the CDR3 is TGTGCCAGCAGGCCCAGGGGTGGAAACACCATATATTTT.

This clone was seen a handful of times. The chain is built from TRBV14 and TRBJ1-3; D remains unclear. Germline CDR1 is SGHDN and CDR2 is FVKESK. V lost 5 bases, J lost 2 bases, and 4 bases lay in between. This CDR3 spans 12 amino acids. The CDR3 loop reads CASSGAGNTIYF. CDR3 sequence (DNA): TGTGCCAGCAGCGGAGCTGGAAACACCATATATTTT.

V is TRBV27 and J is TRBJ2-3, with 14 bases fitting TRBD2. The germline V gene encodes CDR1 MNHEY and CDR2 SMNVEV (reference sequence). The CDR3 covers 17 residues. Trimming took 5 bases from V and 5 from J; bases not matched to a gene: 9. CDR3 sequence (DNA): TGTGCCAGCAGTCCTCGACTAGCGGGAGGGCAGGGAGATACGCAGTATTTT. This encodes CASSPRLAGGQGDTQYF.

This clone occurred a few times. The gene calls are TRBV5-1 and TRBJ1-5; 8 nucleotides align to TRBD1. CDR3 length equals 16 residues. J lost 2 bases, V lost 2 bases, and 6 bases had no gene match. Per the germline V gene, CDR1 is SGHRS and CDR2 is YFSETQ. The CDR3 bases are TGCGCCAGCAGCTTAGACGGACAGGGAGGCAATCAGCCCCAGCATTTT. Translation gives CASSLDGQGGNQPQHF.

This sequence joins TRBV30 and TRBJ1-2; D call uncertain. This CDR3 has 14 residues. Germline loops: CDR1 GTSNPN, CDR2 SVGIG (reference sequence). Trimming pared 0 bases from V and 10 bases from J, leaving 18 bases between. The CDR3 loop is CAWSVRPGHPPYTF. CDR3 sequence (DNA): TGTGCCTGGAGTGTACGGCCAGGTCACCCCCCCTACACCTTC.

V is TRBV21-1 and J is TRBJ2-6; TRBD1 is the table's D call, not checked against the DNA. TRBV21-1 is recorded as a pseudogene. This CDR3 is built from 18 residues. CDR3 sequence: CASIRDRTPSSGANVLTF. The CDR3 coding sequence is TGTGCCAGCATCAGGGACAGGACCCCCTCCTCTGGGGCCAACGTCCTGACTTTC.

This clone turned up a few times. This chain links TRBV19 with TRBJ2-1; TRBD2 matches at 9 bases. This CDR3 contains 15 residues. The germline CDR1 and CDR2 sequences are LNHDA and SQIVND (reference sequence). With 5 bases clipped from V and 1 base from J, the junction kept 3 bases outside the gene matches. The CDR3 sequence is CASSALAGSYNEQFF. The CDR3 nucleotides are TGTGCCAGTAGTGCCCTAGCGGGGTCCTACAATGAGCAGTTCTTC.

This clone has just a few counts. CDR3 in DNA: TGTGCCACCAGCAGAGCCCCCGCGACACGTTTCGACACTGAAGCTTTCTTT. This translates into CATSRAPATRFDTEAFF. This chain connects TRBV15 to TRBJ1-1; unclear D gene. CDR1 and CDR2 (germline): LNHNV, YYDKDF (reference sequence). The V end lost 1 base, the J end lost 3 bases, and 18 bases lay between the germline ends. This CDR3 has 17 amino acids.

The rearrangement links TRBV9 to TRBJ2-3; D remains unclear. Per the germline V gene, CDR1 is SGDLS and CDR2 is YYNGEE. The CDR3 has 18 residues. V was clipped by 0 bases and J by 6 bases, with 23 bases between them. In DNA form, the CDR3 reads TGTGCCAGCAGCGTAGCCTTGGCGTTGGGGATCGCCCGTGATACGCAGTATTTT. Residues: CASSVALALGIARDTQYF.

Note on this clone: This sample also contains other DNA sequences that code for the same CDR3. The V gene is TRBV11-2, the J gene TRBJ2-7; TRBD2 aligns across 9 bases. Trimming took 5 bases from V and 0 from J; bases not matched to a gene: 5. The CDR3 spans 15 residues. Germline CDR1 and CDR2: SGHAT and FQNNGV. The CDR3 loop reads CASSLSGGISYEQYF. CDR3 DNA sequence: TGTGCCAGCAGCCTTAGCGGGGGCATCTCCTACGAGCAGTACTTC.

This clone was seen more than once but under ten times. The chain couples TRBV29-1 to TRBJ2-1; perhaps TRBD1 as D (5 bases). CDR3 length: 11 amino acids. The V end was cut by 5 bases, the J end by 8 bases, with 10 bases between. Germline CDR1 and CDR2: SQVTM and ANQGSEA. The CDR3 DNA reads TGCAGCGTTACAAGGGGATATGAGCAGTTCTTC. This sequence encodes CSVTRGYEQFF.

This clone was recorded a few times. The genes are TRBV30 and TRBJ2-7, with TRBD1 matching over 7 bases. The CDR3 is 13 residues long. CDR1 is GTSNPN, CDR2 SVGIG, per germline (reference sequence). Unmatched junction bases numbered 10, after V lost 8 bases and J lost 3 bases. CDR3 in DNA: TGTGCCAGAGCCGGGACAGTGCTCTACGAGCAGTACTTC. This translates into CARAGTVLYEQYF. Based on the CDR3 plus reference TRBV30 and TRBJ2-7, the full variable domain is SQTIHQWPATLVQPVGSPLSLECTVEGTSNPNLYWYRQAAGRGLQLLFYSVGIGQISSEVPQNLSASRPQDRQFILSSKKLLLSDSGFYLCARAGTVLYEQYFGPGTRLTVT.

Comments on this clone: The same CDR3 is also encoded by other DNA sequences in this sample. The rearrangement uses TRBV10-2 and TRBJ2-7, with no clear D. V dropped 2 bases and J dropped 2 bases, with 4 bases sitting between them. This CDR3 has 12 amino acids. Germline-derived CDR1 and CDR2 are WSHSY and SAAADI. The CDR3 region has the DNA TGCGCCAGCAGTGAGCAGGCCTACGAGCAGTACTTC. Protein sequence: CASSEQAYEQYF.

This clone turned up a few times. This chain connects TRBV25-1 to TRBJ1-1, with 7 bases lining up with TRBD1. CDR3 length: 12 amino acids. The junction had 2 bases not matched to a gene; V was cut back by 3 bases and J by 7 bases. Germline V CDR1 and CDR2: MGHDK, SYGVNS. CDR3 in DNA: TGTGCCAGCAGTGAGTCAGGGGGTGAAGCTTTCTTT. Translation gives CASSESGGEAFF.

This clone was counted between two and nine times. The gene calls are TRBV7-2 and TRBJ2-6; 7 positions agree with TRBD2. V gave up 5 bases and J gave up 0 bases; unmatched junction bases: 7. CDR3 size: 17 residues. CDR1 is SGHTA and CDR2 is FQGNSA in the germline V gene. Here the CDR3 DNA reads TGTGCCAGCAGCGCCCGGACGGGGGGCTCTGGGGCCAACGTCCTGACTTTC. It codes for CASSARTGGSGANVLTF.

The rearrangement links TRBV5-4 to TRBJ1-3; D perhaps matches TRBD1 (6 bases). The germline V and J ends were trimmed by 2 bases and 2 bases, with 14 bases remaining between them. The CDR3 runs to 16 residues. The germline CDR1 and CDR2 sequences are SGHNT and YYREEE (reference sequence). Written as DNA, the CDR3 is TGTGCCAGCAGCTTCCCAGGACAGTCCGCTGGAAACACCATATATTTT. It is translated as CASSFPGQSAGNTIYF.

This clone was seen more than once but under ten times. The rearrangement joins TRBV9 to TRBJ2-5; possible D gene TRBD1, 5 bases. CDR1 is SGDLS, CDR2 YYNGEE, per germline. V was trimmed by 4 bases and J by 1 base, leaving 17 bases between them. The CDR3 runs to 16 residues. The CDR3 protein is CASSPHMGQGQETQYF. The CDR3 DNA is TGTGCCAGCAGCCCCCATATGGGTCAGGGCCAAGAGACCCAGTACTTC.